This entry features one T cell receptor beta chain sequence. Its specificity is not known. Each cell subset's genomic DNA was divided evenly among several immunoSEQ plates. The assay was immunoSEQ multiplex PCR, and TCRdb's table has in-frame clones only and misses some. The sample records about 610,000 clones, around 97% being singletons. The data stem from a study of shared clonotypes between healthy human individuals. Notes on the study in general: Compared with memory subsets, naive subsets generally had larger estimated richness. Naive CD4 clonotypes were shared across a handful of donors at 5% to 6%. Generation probabilities were higher for clonotypes shared across all four sorted-subset donors than for unshared ones.

The CDR3 extends over 16 amino acids. Per germline, CDR1 MDHEN and CDR2 SYDVKM. The chain couples TRBV28 to TRBJ2-5; D unclear. The assigned J gene may be wrong: the sequence end matches TRBJ2-7 better. The sample was naive CD4+ T cells sorted from blood. Subset specified: CD45RA+ positively selected. This receptor was taken from a woman aged 25 to 39 in good health. The CDR3 DNA follows: TGTGCCAGCAGTTTATTGTGGGGTCAATACCCCTACGAGCAGTACTTC. Protein product: CASSLLWGQYPYEQYF.